A selection of T cell receptor beta chains follows, all from one sample in a study of blood T cell repertoires in COVID-19. TCRdb keeps only in-frame clones here, not all; method: immunoSEQ multiplex PCR. The data hold fewer than 400,000 clones, with approximately 87% observed a single time. The sequencing sample was made of PBMCs or T cells enriched from blood (not recorded which). The receptors derive from a woman aged 45 to 65 who had recovered from COVID-19. Both conserved end residues are part of each CDR3. Fields, in order: V gene, J gene, D gene, clone size, CDR3 protein, CDR3 DNA. The D gene is left open where the match is weak. Some rows have no size entry. The others give once, few or many, or a class for an expanded clone.

>TRBV19|TRBJ2-7|NA|NA
CASSKEGTDTYEQYF
TGTGCCAGTAGTAAGGAGGGGACTGATACCTACGAGCAGTACTTC
>TRBV28|TRBJ1-6|TRBD1|NA
CASRRTGFNSPLHF
TGTGCCAGCAGACGGACAGGGTTTAATTCACCCCTCCACTTT
>TRBV12-3/TRBV12-4|TRBJ2-2|TRBD2|NA
CASSPGLARELFF
TGTGCCAGCAGTCCCGGACTAGCCCGGGAGCTGTTTTTT
>TRBV7-2|TRBJ1-1|TRBD1|NA
CASSKTGGLSTEAFF
TGTGCCAGCAGTAAAACAGGGGGCTTGAGCACTGAAGCTTTCTTT
>TRBV7-9|TRBJ1-2|NA|NA
CASSRRETNYGYTF
TGTGCCAGCAGCCGCCGGGAAACTAACTATGGCTACACCTTC
>TRBV14|TRBJ1-2|NA|NA
CASSVKGGVGYGYTF
TGTGCCAGCAGCGTTAAAGGAGGGGTAGGGTATGGCTACACCTTC
>TRBV7-2|TRBJ1-2|NA|NA
CASIPESGAYGYTF
TGTGCCAGCATCCCTGAGTCAGGGGCGTATGGCTACACCTTC
>TRBV20-1|TRBJ1-2|TRBD1|many
CSAQRGTVTF
TGCAGTGCCCAGAGGGGGACAGTCACCTTC
>TRBV28|TRBJ1-5|NA|NA
CASSLPFRGQPQHF
TGTGCCAGCAGTTTACCGTTCCGGGGTCAGCCCCAGCATTTT
>TRBV13|TRBJ2-7|TRBD1|NA
CASSLRDRAREQYF
TGTGCCAGCAGCCTCCGGGACAGGGCCCGGGAGCAGTACTTC
>TRBV18|TRBJ1-1|NA|NA
CASSQAQGMNTEAFF
TGTGCCAGCTCACAAGCACAGGGAATGAACACTGAAGCTTTCTTT
>TRBV28|TRBJ2-5|NA|NA
CASSFVTGNRETQYF
TGTGCCAGCAGTTTCGTCACAGGGAATAGGGAGACCCAGTACTTC
>TRBV2|TRBJ1-5|TRBD1|NA
CASSDPGQARQPQHF
TGTGCCAGCAGTGATCCGGGACAGGCTAGGCAGCCCCAGCATTTT
>TRBV29-1|TRBJ1-1|TRBD1|NA
CSAVRGTGVNTEAFF
TGCAGCGCCGTAAGGGGGACAGGGGTTAACACTGAAGCTTTCTTT
>TRBV6-1|TRBJ2-7|TRBD2|few
CASSEAPGGSVEQYF
TGTGCCAGCAGTGAAGCCCCGGGGGGATCGGTCGAGCAGTACTTC
>TRBV30|TRBJ2-3|TRBD2|NA
CAWSSGEVGDTQYF
TGTGCCTGGAGTAGCGGGGAGGTTGGAGATACGCAGTATTTT
>TRBV29-1|TRBJ1-1|TRBD1|NA
CSVVRQGEIRMNTEAFF
TGCAGCGTGGTCCGACAGGGGGAAATACGTATGAACACTGAAGCTTTCTTT
>TRBV6-6|TRBJ1-4|NA|once
CASSRQSNEKLFF
TGTGCCAGCAGCAGGCAGAGTAATGAAAAACTGTTTTTT
>TRBV4-2|TRBJ2-3|TRBD2|NA
CASSQAAGVTDTQYF
TGTGCCAGCAGCCAAGCGGCGGGGGTCACAGATACGCAGTATTTT
>TRBV3-1/TRBV3-2|TRBJ1-4|TRBD1|NA
CASSQAPGTGGEKLFF
TGTGCCAGCAGCCAAGCCCCCGGGACAGGGGGCGAAAAACTGTTTTTT
>TRBV7-2|TRBJ2-2|TRBD2|NA
CASSSPQLAGGLYTGELFF
TGTGCCAGCAGCTCCCCCCAACTAGCGGGGGGGCTTTACACCGGGGAGCTGTTTTTT
>TRBV30|TRBJ1-2|TRBD1|NA
CAWSLTGGFVYTF
TGTGCCTGGAGTCTCACAGGGGGCTTTGTCTACACCTTC
>TRBV4-2|TRBJ2-7|TRBD2|NA
CASSQESPSGGPYEQYF
TGTGCCAGCAGCCAAGAATCTCCTAGCGGGGGCCCCTACGAGCAGTACTTC
>TRBV19|TRBJ2-5|TRBD1|NA
CASSIRGPQETQYF
TGTGCCAGTAGTATCAGGGGGCCTCAGGAGACCCAGTACTTC
>TRBV7-4|TRBJ1-5|NA|NA
CASSLERGRDGNQPQHF
TGTGCCAGCAGCTTGGAGCGGGGCCGCGATGGCAATCAGCCCCAGCATTTT
>TRBV6-2/TRBV6-3|TRBJ2-1|NA|NA
CASSPSLAVSYNEQFF
TGTGCCAGCAGTCCCAGCCTTGCGGTCTCCTACAATGAGCAGTTCTTC
>TRBV20-1|TRBJ2-5|NA|NA
CSASPLQGAETQYF
TGCAGTGCTAGTCCCCTCCAGGGCGCAGAGACCCAGTACTTC
>TRBV28|TRBJ1-5|TRBD1|NA
CASKQGLNQPQHF
TGTGCCAGCAAACAGGGGCTTAATCAGCCCCAGCATTTT
>TRBV3-1/TRBV3-2|TRBJ2-7|NA|NA
CASSQDPGTYYEQYF
TGTGCCAGCAGCCAAGATCCGGGAACGTATTACGAGCAGTACTTC
>TRBV3-1/TRBV3-2|TRBJ2-6|TRBD2|NA
CASSQEGLAGYFSGANVLTF
TGTGCCAGCAGCCAAGAGGGACTAGCGGGTTACTTCTCTGGGGCCAACGTCCTGACTTTC
>TRBV5-1|TRBJ1-1|NA|few
CASSLVELNTEAFF
TGCGCCAGCAGCTTGGTTGAGTTAAACACTGAAGCTTTCTTT
>TRBV4-1|TRBJ1-2|TRBD1|NA
CASSQVGQGLILGYTF
TGCGCCAGCAGCCAAGTGGGACAGGGCCTGATTCTTGGCTACACCTTC
>TRBV5-1|TRBJ2-5|NA|NA
CASSLGRVESWETQYF
TGCGCCAGCAGCTTGGGCAGGGTAGAATCTTGGGAGACCCAGTACTTC
>TRBV2|TRBJ1-6|NA|NA
CASSEVLGKGSPLHF
TGTGCCAGCAGTGAAGTATTGGGAAAGGGGTCACCCCTCCACTTT
>TRBV6-5|TRBJ2-1|TRBD2|NA
CASSYSGGGEQFF
TGTGCCAGCAGTTACTCGGGGGGAGGGGAGCAGTTCTTC
>TRBV2|TRBJ1-6|NA|NA
CASSERGPYNSPLHF
TGTGCCAGCAGTGAGCGGGGACCGTATAATTCACCCCTCCACTTT
>TRBV3-1/TRBV3-2|TRBJ1-5|TRBD1|NA
CASSQSGGLNQPQHF
TGTGCCAGCAGCCAGTCAGGGGGGCTCAATCAGCCCCAGCATTTT
>TRBV18|TRBJ1-2|NA|NA
CASSPYGGGDGYTF
TGTGCCAGCTCACCTTACGGCGGCGGGGATGGCTACACCTTC
>TRBV12-3/TRBV12-4|TRBJ1-2|NA|NA
CASSSRVGYGYTF
TGTGCCAGCAGCTCCAGGGTTGGCTATGGCTACACCTTC